These 12 T cell receptor beta chains came from one sample sequenced in a study of CD8 T cells in Susac syndrome. cDNA came from about 0.51 to 1 ug RNA primed by random hexamers. Each CDR3 protein gets one entry after TCRdb re-called the immunoSEQ multiplex PCR reads with MiXCR. The sample holds 400,000 or so distinct CDR3 sequences, 85% seen once. Sequencing input: CD8+ T cells from PBMCs. These TCRs come from a human donor with multiple sclerosis.

The V gene is TRBV6-5, the J gene TRBJ2-2; the D is unclear. Deletions cut 4 bases from V and 2 bases from J, with 14 bases between. This CDR3 has 16 amino acids. CDR1 is MNHEY and CDR2 is SVGAGI in the germline V gene. The CDR3 here is CASSFPGSFNTGELFF. CDR3 sequence (DNA): TGTGCCAGCAGTTTCCCCGGGTCCTTTAACACCGGGGAGCTGTTTTTT.

This chain's CDR3 is CASSQDGAVPYNEQFF. As DNA, the CDR3 is TGCGCCAGCAGCCAAGATGGGGCAGTACCCTACAATGAGCAGTTCTTC. This chain connects TRBV4-1 to TRBJ2-1; perhaps TRBD1 as D (5 bases). This CDR3 comprises 16 residues. The V end lost 0 bases, the J end lost 2 bases, and 11 bases lay between the germline ends. Germline V lookup: CDR1 MGHRA, CDR2 YSYEKL.

The sample holds a few counts of this clonotype. The V and J genes are TRBV6-1 and TRBJ2-7; D is undetermined. The CDR3 extends over 14 amino acids. V shed 2 bases and J shed 4 bases, with 12 bases lying between them. Looked up from germline, CDR1 is MNHNS and CDR2 is SASEGT. Here the CDR3 reads CASSESVPEYEQYF. CDR3 in DNA: TGTGCCAGCAGTGAATCGGTACCTGAATACGAGCAGTACTTC.

CDR3 loop: CASSFPSGGSYEQYF. The CDR3 nucleotides read TGTGCCAGCAGTTTTCCCTCCGGGGGCTCCTACGAGCAGTACTTC. The chain links TRBV12-3 or TRBV12-4 to TRBJ2-7; weak D call: TRBD2 (6 bases). The CDR3 is 15 amino acids. Trimming removed 3 bases from V and 0 bases from J, with 12 bases in between.

The rearrangement links TRBV28 to TRBJ2-7; the match to TRBD1 covers 8 bases. Germline CDR1 MDHEN, CDR2 SYDVKM. The trim removed 3 bases at V and 5 bases at J, leaving 9 bases unmatched. The CDR3 has 15 amino acids. The CDR3 protein is CASSLGEDRVDEQYF. In nucleotides, the CDR3 is TGTGCCAGCAGTTTGGGGGAGGACAGGGTCGACGAGCAGTACTTC.

The V gene is TRBV3-1, the J gene TRBJ2-5; TRBD2 matches 11 bases. J lost 0 bases, V lost 3 bases, and 6 bases had no gene match. CDR1 is LGHDT and CDR2 is YNNKEL in the germline V gene (reference sequence). This CDR3 has 17 amino acids. CDR3 loop: CASSQGTSGFYQETQYF. CDR3 coding DNA: TGTGCCAGCAGCCAGGGGACTAGCGGTTTTTACCAAGAGACCCAGTACTTC.

The count of this clonotype is one. This sequence joins TRBV20-1 and TRBJ2-7; TRBD2 might be the D (6 bases). Germline-derived CDR1 and CDR2 are DFQATT and SNEGSKA (reference sequence). This CDR3 comprises 13 residues. Trimming took 4 bases from V and 0 from J, leaving 10 bases between them. CDR3 DNA: TGCAGTGCTACTAGCGATAACTCCTACGAGCAGTACTTC. Translation: CSATSDNSYEQYF.

This chain links TRBV12-3 or TRBV12-4 with TRBJ2-3; D ambiguous. The germline V and J ends were trimmed by 4 bases and 4 bases, with 9 bases remaining between them. The CDR3 is made up of 13 amino acids. The CDR3 loop reads CASSSAVADTQYF. CDR3 nucleotide sequence: TGTGCCAGCAGTTCGGCAGTCGCAGATACGCAGTATTTT.

J is TRBJ2-1 and V is TRBV27; D is ambiguous. Trimming took 4 bases from V and 4 from J, leaving 11 bases between them. Germline V gives CDR1 MNHEY, CDR2 SMNVEV (reference sequence). This CDR3 region has 14 residues. The CDR3 DNA follows: TGTGCCAGCAGTTGGACCGGCAAGTACAATGAGCAGTTCTTC. This sequence encodes CASSWTGKYNEQFF.

This clonotype showed up many times. This chain uses TRBV12-3 or TRBV12-4 with TRBJ2-5; D remains unclear. The CDR3 extends over 10 amino acids. V dropped 6 bases and J dropped 5 bases, with 4 bases sitting between them. CDR3 sequence reads: CASSGETQYF. The CDR3 DNA is TGTGCCAGCAGCGGCGAGACCCAGTACTTC.

As concerns this clonotype: Mismatch with germline at one junction end may stem from a read error. The rearrangement links TRBV27 to TRBJ2-2; 9 nucleotides line up with TRBD1. CDR1 MNHEY and CDR2 SMNVEV come from the germline V gene (reference sequence). The CDR3 consists of 16 residues. The DNA of the CDR3 is TGTGCCAGCAGTGAAAACAGGGGGCGATACACCAGGGAGCTGTTTTTT. Residues: CASSENRGRYTRELFF.

This sequence joins TRBV30 and TRBJ2-2; D is undetermined. CDR1 and CDR2 from the germline V gene are GTSNPN and SVGIG (reference sequence). The V and J ends lost 0 bases and 0 bases respectively, with 11 bases between them. The CDR3 extends over 16 amino acids. For the CDR3, the DNA is TGTGCCTGGAGTGTACTCGCGCTTACGAACACCGGGGAGCTGTTTTTT. It translates to CAWSVLALTNTGELFF.